The 30 T cell receptor beta chains listed next were all sequenced from one sample in a study of blood T cell repertoires in COVID-19. Assay: immunoSEQ multiplex PCR; the TCRdb copy retains only in-frame clones and omits some. The sample includes approximately 200,000 clones, about nine tenths of them seen just once. Specimen: PBMCs or T cells enriched from blood (not recorded which). The receptors were gathered from a woman in her 30s who had recovered from COVID-19.

This clone was counted a single time. J is TRBJ2-7 and V is TRBV15, with 7 bases fitting TRBD1. Trimming removed 8 bases from V and 0 bases from J; junction bases left unmatched: 16. Germline CDR1 LNHNV, CDR2 YYDKDF (reference sequence). This CDR3 contains 17 residues. CDR3 bases: TGTGCCACCTCAACAATGCCCAAACAGGGGCCCTCCTACGAGCAGTACTTC. It is translated as CATSTMPKQGPSYEQYF. Based on the CDR3 plus reference TRBV15 and TRBJ2-7, the full variable domain is DAMVIQNPRYQVTQFGKPVTLSCSQTLNHNVMYWYQQKSSQAPKLLFHYYDKDFNNEADTPDNFQSRRPNTSFCFLDIRSPGLGDTAMYLCATSTMPKQGPSYEQYFGPGTRLTVT.

The chain links TRBV15 to TRBJ1-2; D is undetermined. This CDR3 has 14 residues. Germline CDR1 is LNHNV and CDR2 is YYDKDF (reference sequence). The V and J ends lost 0 bases and 14 bases respectively, with 19 bases between them. In nucleotides, the CDR3 is TGTGCCACCAGCAGAGATCCCAGCGTTGAGGCCCATACCTTC. Amino acid sequence: CATSRDPSVEAHTF.

This rearrangement joins TRBV9 to TRBJ2-1; D is possibly TRBD2 (6 bases). V gave up 6 bases and J gave up 5 bases, with 12 bases separating them. The germline V gene has CDR1 SGDLS and CDR2 YYNGEE. The CDR3 has 13 amino acids. DNA of the CDR3: TGTGCCAGCAACCGGGGGAGTGACAATGAGCAGTTCTTC. Residues: CASNRGSDNEQFF. Complete variable domain (other parts from reference TRBV9 and TRBJ2-1): DSGVTQTPKHLITATGQRVTLRCSPRSGDLSVYWYQQSLDQGLQFLIQYYNGEERAKGNILERFSAQQFPDLHSELNLSSLELGDSALYFCASNRGSDNEQFFGPGTRLTVL.

This chain connects TRBV19 to TRBJ2-1; 9 nucleotides agree with TRBD2. This CDR3 is built from 17 residues. V lost 3 bases, J lost 0 bases, and 6 bases stayed unmatched. Germline assignment: CDR1 LNHDA and CDR2 SQIVND (reference sequence). The CDR3 DNA follows: TGTGCCAGTAGTATGAGGACTAGCGCCGGCTCCTACAATGAGCAGTTCTTC. Translation: CASSMRTSAGSYNEQFF.

This chain joins TRBV24-1 and TRBJ2-1; maybe TRBD2 (7 bases). The CDR3 is 15 amino acids. Looked up from germline, CDR1 is KGHDR and CDR2 is SFDVKD. Trimming shortened V by 9 bases and J by 6 bases, and 20 bases separated the two germline ends. DNA for the CDR3: TGTGCCACCCCCGGGGGGCACCTGGCGGGCAATGAGCAGTTCTTC. Protein product: CATPGGHLAGNEQFF.

This clone appeared a single time. V and J are TRBV4-3 and TRBJ2-2; TRBD2 aligns across 7 bases. Per germline, CDR1 LGHNA and CDR2 YSLEER. This CDR3 has 17 amino acids. The ends lost 1 base at V and 3 bases at J; junction bases unmatched: 8. CDR3 nucleotides: TGCGCCAGCAGCCAAGGGCCGGGAGGCAGGGACACCGGGGAGCTGTTTTTT. Encoded protein: CASSQGPGGRDTGELFF.

The V and J genes are TRBV7-9 and TRBJ2-7; the D gene is possibly TRBD2 (6 bases). Germline loops: CDR1 SEHNR, CDR2 FQNEAQ (reference sequence). Trimming cost V 3 bases and J 2 bases, with 14 bases left between them. The CDR3 loop spans 15 amino acids. The CDR3 sequence: CASSFRGVRTYEQYF. The CDR3 bases are TGTGCCAGCAGCTTTCGCGGGGTTAGAACCTACGAGCAGTACTTC.

V is TRBV6-5 and J is TRBJ1-1, with 7 bases that match TRBD1. CDR1 and CDR2 from the germline V gene are MNHEY and SVGAGI. The CDR3 sequence is 13 residues long. Trimming at V came to 2 bases and at J to 11 bases, leaving 8 bases not matched to a gene. This CDR3 is CASSYEDDREAFF. CDR3 sequence (DNA): TGTGCCAGCAGTTACGAAGATGACAGGGAGGCTTTCTTT.

The chain is built from TRBV4-3 and TRBJ1-1, with no clear D. Germline CDR1 reads LGHNA; CDR2 reads YSLEER. Deletions cut 1 base from V and 6 bases from J, with 9 bases between. This CDR3 region has 13 residues. The CDR3 bases are TGCGCCAGCAGCCAAGGAGGGCAGTCTGAAGCTTTCTTT. It encodes CASSQGGQSEAFF.

V gene TRBV29-1 combines with J gene TRBJ1-5; 7 positions match TRBD1. Per the germline V gene, CDR1 is SQVTM and CDR2 is ANQGSEA. V lost 4 bases and J lost 5; bases outside the gene matches: 2. The CDR3 extends over 12 amino acids. CDR3 DNA sequence: TGCAGCGTTGTCACAGGGGATCAGCCCCAGCATTTT. Protein: CSVVTGDQPQHF.

This clone was seen only a few times. This chain links TRBV11-3 with TRBJ1-2; perhaps TRBD1 as D (6 bases). CDR3 length equals 13 residues. V was pared by 5 bases and J by 2 bases, with 9 bases between. Looked up from germline, CDR1 is SGHNT and CDR2 is YENEEA. The CDR3 nucleotides read TGTGCCAGCAGCAAGGACAGCAACTATGGCTACACCTTC. Translated, it gives CASSKDSNYGYTF.

The CDR3 sequence: CASSPDRVGEKLFF. The CDR3 bases are TGTGCCAGCAGTCCGGACAGGGTGGGTGAAAAACTGTTTTTT. The rearrangement uses TRBV27 and TRBJ1-4, with 8 bases lining up with TRBD1. The CDR3 is made up of 14 amino acids. The V gene end was trimmed by 5 bases and the J gene end by 7 bases; junction bases not matched to a gene: 6. CDR1 is MNHEY and CDR2 is SMNVEV in the germline V gene (reference sequence).

DNA of the CDR3: TGTGCCAGCAGCCAAGCCGGGACAGGGACCTACGAGCAGTACTTC. This encodes CASSQAGTGTYEQYF. The J gene is TRBJ2-7, the V gene TRBV4-2, with 9 bases that match TRBD1. V trimming: 1 base; J trimming: 2 bases; junction bases outside the gene matches: 3. The CDR3 contains 15 residues. Germline CDR1 is LGHNA and CDR2 is YNFKEQ.

The rearrangement uses TRBV4-1 and TRBJ2-7, with a tentative D call TRBD1 (6 bases). Deletions cut 5 bases from V and 4 bases from J, with 9 bases between. Germline values: CDR1 MGHRA, CDR2 YSYEKL. This CDR3 is 12 amino acids long. This CDR3 is CASSLTGYEQYF. DNA for the CDR3: TGCGCCAGCAGCTTGACAGGATACGAGCAGTACTTC.

To note about this clone: Other DNA sequences in the same sample also yield this CDR3. This sequence joins TRBV9 and TRBJ1-4; D call uncertain. Per the germline V gene, CDR1 is SGDLS and CDR2 is YYNGEE. V lost 0 bases and J lost 0, with 3 bases in between. This CDR3 is 14 amino acids long. The CDR3 DNA reads TGTGCCAGCAGCGTAGGCGCAACTAATGAAAAACTGTTTTTT. Its protein product is CASSVGATNEKLFF.

This clone has just a few counts. The rearrangement uses TRBV7-6 and TRBJ2-2; the D gene is possibly TRBD1 (7 bases). This CDR3 has 17 residues. V lost 3 bases, J lost 5 bases, and 19 bases lay in between. Germline-derived CDR1 and CDR2 are SGHVS and FNYEAQ. For the CDR3, the DNA is TGTGCCAGCAGCTTCATTGGGTACCAGGGGGGAACCGGGGAGCTGTTTTTT. Encoded protein: CASSFIGYQGGTGELFF.

This clone appeared a single time. The J gene is TRBJ1-1, the V gene TRBV7-2; no firm D call. The CDR3 is 12 amino acids. Between the trimmed V and J ends, which lost 1 base and 5 bases, there was a span of 5 bases. CDR1 is SGHTA and CDR2 is FQGNSA in the germline V gene. The chain's CDR3 is CASSLGLTEAFF. The CDR3 DNA reads TGTGCCAGCAGCTTAGGTCTGACTGAAGCTTTCTTT.

The gene calls are TRBV11-2 and TRBJ1-1, with D possibly TRBD1 on 5 matching bases. Deletions cut 3 bases from V and 0 bases from J, with 20 bases between. This CDR3 has 18 residues. Germline CDR1 is SGHAT and CDR2 is FQNNGV. CDR3: CASSLASGLKDMNTEAFF. CDR3 in DNA: TGTGCCAGCAGCTTGGCTTCGGGACTAAAGGACATGAACACTGAAGCTTTCTTT.

The gene calls are TRBV4-2 and TRBJ2-1, with a possible D match to TRBD2 (7 bases). The V end was cut by 4 bases, the J end by 8 bases, with 18 bases between. Germline V gene data show CDR1 as LGHNA and CDR2 as YNFKEQ. The CDR3 length is 15 residues. CDR3: CASSPRGGAFDEQFF. The CDR3 region has the DNA TGTGCCAGCAGCCCTAGGGGGGGGGCTTTCGATGAGCAGTTCTTC.

J is TRBJ2-5 and V is TRBV9; D possibly corresponds to TRBD1 (5 bases). This CDR3 region has 13 residues. Trimming cost V 1 base and J 2 bases, with 6 bases left between them. Germline loops: CDR1 SGDLS, CDR2 YYNGEE. CDR3 loop: CASSVRGQETQYF. The CDR3 coding sequence is TGTGCCAGCAGCGTAAGGGGACAAGAGACCCAGTACTTC.

This clone is medium-sized (0.01 to 0.1%) in the sample. This rearrangement joins TRBV3-1 (or the pseudogene TRBV3-2) to TRBJ2-7; the match to TRBD2 covers 9 bases. After removal of 1 base from V and 6 bases from J, the junction contained 4 bases not matched to a gene. CDR1 and CDR2 from the germline V gene are LGHDT and YNNKEL (reference sequence). The CDR3 length is 14 residues. The CDR3 sequence: CASSQVAGGPEQYF. CDR3 sequence (DNA): TGTGCCAGCAGCCAAGTCGCGGGGGGGCCCGAGCAGTACTTC.

This clone was counted only a few times. The chain has TRBV11-3 and TRBJ2-5, with D perhaps TRBD2 (6 bases). The CDR3 spans 11 residues. Germline V gene lookup returns CDR1 SGHNT and CDR2 YENEEA. The V and J ends lost 9 bases and 5 bases respectively, with 10 bases between them. The CDR3 protein is CASLRGETQYF. The CDR3 DNA follows: TGTGCCAGTCTCCGGGGGGAGACCCAGTACTTC.

The CDR3: CASSLWDNSGNTIYF. CDR3 bases: TGTGCCAGCAGCTTATGGGACAACTCTGGAAACACCATATATTTT. The rearrangement joins TRBV11-3 to TRBJ1-3, with TRBD1 as a possible D gene (6 bases). The CDR3 consists of 15 residues. The germline gives CDR1 SGHNT, CDR2 YENEEA. V lost 2 bases and J 0 bases, leaving 8 bases between the germline ends.

The V call is TRBV14, the J call TRBJ2-5; tentatively, D is TRBD1 (6 bases). The germline CDR1 and CDR2 sequences are SGHDN and FVKESK. This CDR3 spans 14 amino acids. V lost 4 bases and J 5 bases, leaving 14 bases between the germline ends. This chain's CDR3 is CASSLITGKETQYF. The CDR3 region has the DNA TGTGCCAGCAGCCTAATTACAGGGAAGGAGACCCAGTACTTC.

The chain couples TRBV30 to TRBJ1-2, with D unresolved. The CDR3 has 13 amino acids. Germline V gene lookup returns CDR1 GTSNPN and CDR2 SVGIG (reference sequence). Deletions cut 4 bases from V and 8 bases from J, with 17 bases between. The CDR3 protein is CAWTTRGSGGYTF. Here the CDR3 DNA reads TGTGCCTGGACCACCCGCGGGTCTGGAGGCTACACCTTC.

This clone was counted a few times. The chain is built from TRBV4-1 and TRBJ1-1; D remains ambiguous. The germline V and J ends were trimmed by 0 bases and 1 base, with 6 bases remaining between them. There are 14 residues in the CDR3. Per the germline V gene, CDR1 is MGHRA and CDR2 is YSYEKL. In DNA, the CDR3 is TGCGCCAGCAGCCAAGAGAGAACGAACACTGAAGCTTTCTTT. It is translated as CASSQERTNTEAFF.

V gene TRBV11-3 combines with J gene TRBJ2-1; D is perhaps TRBD2 (6 bases). CDR3 size: 12 residues. Deletions cut 6 bases from V and 8 bases from J, with 11 bases between. Germline V gene lookup returns CDR1 SGHNT and CDR2 YENEEA. The CDR3, as DNA: TGTGCCAGCAGTACGGAGGGAGATGAGCAGTTCTTC. It translates to CASSTEGDEQFF. The whole variable domain, filled in from reference TRBV11-3 and TRBJ2-1, reads EAGVVQSPRYKIIEKKQPVAFWCNPISGHNTLYWYLQNLGQGPELLIRYENEEAVDDSQLPKDRFSAERLKGVDSTLKIQPAELGDSAVYLCASSTEGDEQFFGPGTRLTVL.

This chain uses TRBV18 with TRBJ1-1, with unresolved D. The V and J ends lost 6 bases and 7 bases respectively, with 9 bases between them. Germline V lookup: CDR1 KGHSH, CDR2 LQKENI. The CDR3 length is 11 residues. CDR3 sequence (DNA): TGTGCCAGCTCCGCGGGCAATGAAGCTTTCTTT. It yields the protein CASSAGNEAFF.

V and J are TRBV19 and TRBJ1-1; perhaps TRBD1 as D (6 bases). V lost 3 bases, J lost 0 bases, and 8 bases lay in between. The CDR3 totals 14 residues. Germline V gene data show CDR1 as LNHDA and CDR2 as SQIVND (reference sequence). CDR3 DNA: TGTGCCAGTAGTATCAGGGGCATGAACACTGAAGCTTTCTTT. It translates to CASSIRGMNTEAFF.

The rearrangement links TRBV6-5 to TRBJ1-2, with D perhaps TRBD1 (5 bases). This CDR3 has 13 residues. V was shortened by 2 bases and J by 4 bases, with 8 bases between the two germline ends. The germline gives CDR1 MNHEY, CDR2 SVGAGI. The chain's CDR3 is CASSYDSPYGYTF. The DNA for the CDR3 is TGTGCCAGCAGTTACGACAGCCCCTATGGCTACACCTTC.